This entry lists 27 T cell receptor beta chains sequenced from one sample in a study of T cell responses to AZD1222 COVID-19 vaccine. Data came from immunoSEQ multiplex PCR; TCRdb stores just in-frame clones and leaves some out. The table includes around 160,000 clones, about 88% detected once. Sequencing used peripheral blood, obtained on day 0 of AZD1222 vaccination. The origin of the receptors is an adult in good health.

This clone was observed once. J is TRBJ1-2 and V is TRBV7-9, with TRBD1 as a possible D gene (5 bases). V dropped 4 bases and J dropped 2 bases, with 14 bases sitting between them. Germline V gene sequence: CDR1 SEHNR, CDR2 FQNEAQ (reference sequence). The CDR3 is made up of 15 amino acids. CDR3 in DNA: TGTGCCAGCAGCTCCGGAGCCGGGGGAAACTATGGCTACACCTTC. Its protein is CASSSGAGGNYGYTF.

This clone was seen only once. The chain employs TRBV4-3 and TRBJ1-3, with D possibly being TRBD1 (6 bases). The CDR3 contains 18 residues. Germline CDR1 and CDR2: LGHNA and YSLEER. V shed 3 bases and J shed 0 bases, with 18 bases lying between them. CDR3 in amino acids: CASSHLGVGHHSGNTIYF. The CDR3 DNA reads as TGCGCCAGCAGCCACCTAGGAGTGGGACACCACTCTGGAAACACCATATATTTT.

The chain combines TRBV10-2 with TRBJ1-4; D gene uncertain. CDR1 is WSHSY, CDR2 SAAADI, per germline. V lost 6 bases and J lost 0, with 8 bases in between. This CDR3 region has 14 residues. The CDR3, as DNA: TGCGCCAGCAGCATGATAGCAACTAATGAAAAACTGTTTTTT. Protein: CASSMIATNEKLFF.

This clone was picked up one time. CDR3 sequence reads: CATSRATGGSQPQHF. As DNA, the CDR3 is TGTGCCACCAGCAGAGCTACAGGGGGCTCTCAGCCCCAGCATTTT. The V call is TRBV15, the J call TRBJ1-5, with 9 bases that match TRBD1. Trimming cost V 1 base and J 6 bases; bases outside gene matches: 4. This CDR3 contains 15 residues. Germline V CDR1 and CDR2: LNHNV, YYDKDF (reference sequence).

This sequence joins TRBV29-1 and TRBJ1-2; 7 bases match TRBD1. Trimming cost V 6 bases and J 1 base; bases outside gene matches: 5. Germline CDR1 SQVTM, CDR2 ANQGSEA. There are 13 residues in the CDR3. CDR3 in DNA: TGCAGCGTAGACCGGGACAGTAACTATGGCTACACCTTC. Residues: CSVDRDSNYGYTF.

The chain carries TRBV4-2 and TRBJ1-6; D gene ambiguous. V gave up 6 bases and J gave up 0 bases, with 12 bases separating them. The CDR3 has 16 amino acids. Per the germline V gene, CDR1 is LGHNA and CDR2 is YNFKEQ. CDR3 in DNA: TGTGCCAGCAGAGAACAACACAGCTCCTATAATTCACCCCTCCACTTT. Translation: CASREQHSSYNSPLHF.

The chain employs TRBV9 and TRBJ2-7, with 7 bases lining up with TRBD2. Germline loops: CDR1 SGDLS, CDR2 YYNGEE. CDR3 length: 15 amino acids. Trimming removed 0 bases from V and 6 bases from J; junction bases left unmatched: 9. The CDR3: CASSVAAGVLAEQYF. The CDR3 region has the DNA TGTGCCAGCAGCGTAGCTGCGGGAGTCTTGGCCGAGCAGTACTTC.

The genes are TRBV6-1 and TRBJ1-2, with a possible D match to TRBD1 (5 bases). The CDR3 runs to 16 residues. The germline V and J ends were trimmed by 0 bases and 4 bases, with 15 bases remaining between them. CDR1 MNHNS and CDR2 SASEGT come from the germline V gene. In DNA, the CDR3 is TGTGCCAGCAGTGAAGCGTTCGGGGTCAGGGTCTATGGCTACACCTTC. This encodes CASSEAFGVRVYGYTF.

The V and J genes are TRBV29-1 and TRBJ1-1; 9 bases match TRBD1. Germline V lookup: CDR1 SQVTM, CDR2 ANQGSEA. The CDR3 runs 13 residues. The junction had 5 bases not matched to a gene; V was cut back by 7 bases and J by 2 bases. The CDR3 loop reads CSGRQGVNTEAFF. The CDR3 nucleotides read TGCAGCGGCCGACAGGGGGTAAACACTGAAGCTTTCTTT.

The rearrangement uses TRBV12-3 or TRBV12-4 and TRBJ1-1, with D perhaps TRBD1 (6 bases). The CDR3 extends over 12 amino acids. V lost 7 bases, J lost 7 bases, and 13 bases lay in between. CDR3 region: CASNRRGIEAFF. CDR3 bases: TGTGCCAGCAACCGGAGGGGGATTGAAGCTTTCTTT.

The rearrangement joins TRBV19 to TRBJ2-5, with 8 positions matching TRBD2. Germline trimming cut 1 base from V and 4 bases from J; bases unmatched to any gene: 2. The germline CDR1 and CDR2 sequences are LNHDA and SQIVND (reference sequence). This CDR3 has 14 amino acids. The CDR3 reads CASSIAGGPETQYF. The CDR3, as DNA: TGTGCCAGTAGTATAGCGGGAGGGCCAGAGACCCAGTACTTC. Full variable domain (outside the CDR3, taken from reference TRBV19 and TRBJ2-5): DGGITQSPKYLFRKEGQNVTLSCEQNLNHDAMYWYRQDPGQGLRLIYYSQIVNDFQKGDIAEGYSVSREKKESFPLTVTSAQKNPTAFYLCASSIAGGPETQYFGPGTRLLVL.

The V gene is TRBV6-2 or TRBV6-3, the J gene TRBJ1-3; D perhaps matches TRBD1 (5 bases). This CDR3 is built from 17 residues. Germline CDR1 and CDR2: MNHEY and SVGEGT. The V gene lost 0 bases and the J gene lost 0 bases, with 12 bases spanning the gap. CDR3 sequence reads: CASSYSNAGSSGNTIYF. CDR3 in DNA: TGTGCCAGCAGTTACTCGAATGCAGGGTCCTCTGGAAACACCATATATTTT.

The rearrangement joins TRBV11-2 to TRBJ2-7; D unresolved. The V gene lost 1 base and the J gene lost 7 bases, with 8 bases spanning the gap. This CDR3 spans 12 amino acids. Germline V gene lookup returns CDR1 SGHAT and CDR2 FQNNGV. The CDR3 loop is CASSLVLTEQYF. The DNA for the CDR3 is TGTGCCAGCAGCTTAGTTTTAACGGAGCAGTACTTC.

CDR3 in amino acids: CASRIAGAYEQYF. CDR3 coding DNA: TGTGCCAGCAGAATAGCGGGAGCCTACGAGCAGTACTTC. J is TRBJ2-7 and V is TRBV12-3 or TRBV12-4; TRBD2 aligns across 9 bases. The CDR3 has 13 amino acids. Trimming at V came to 6 bases and at J to 2 bases, leaving 2 bases not matched to a gene.

This clone was seen a few times. The chain recombines TRBV7-9 with TRBJ1-1; no firm D call. Looked up from germline, CDR1 is SEHNR and CDR2 is FQNEAQ (reference sequence). Trimming cost V 1 base and J 1 base, with 10 bases left between them. The CDR3 sequence is 15 residues long. The CDR3 is CASSLVGQANTEAFF. CDR3 in DNA: TGTGCCAGCAGCTTAGTAGGGCAGGCGAACACTGAAGCTTTCTTT.

The J gene is TRBJ1-3, the V gene TRBV7-6; D ambiguous. V dropped 1 base and J dropped 0 bases, with 7 bases sitting between them. Germline loops: CDR1 SGHVS, CDR2 FNYEAQ. There are 15 residues in the CDR3. The CDR3 here is CASSLGRNSGNTIYF. CDR3 sequence (DNA): TGTGCCAGCAGCTTAGGACGGAACTCTGGAAACACCATATATTTT.

The J gene is TRBJ1-1, the V gene TRBV28; D may be TRBD1 (5 bases). The CDR3 runs 14 residues. CDR1 is MDHEN, CDR2 SYDVKM, per germline. Trimming took 6 bases from V and 5 from J, leaving 16 bases between them. The DNA of the CDR3 is TGTGCCAGCAGCCCGAATGGGGCAGGAACTGAAGCTTTCTTT. This translates into CASSPNGAGTEAFF.

The genes are TRBV5-1 and TRBJ2-5; D call uncertain. Germline loops: CDR1 SGHRS, CDR2 YFSETQ. The CDR3 runs 16 residues. V was shortened by 0 bases and J by 4 bases, with 16 bases between the two germline ends. CDR3: CASSLGSRANGETQYF. The CDR3 DNA sequence: TGCGCCAGCAGCTTGGGATCCCGGGCCAATGGAGAGACCCAGTACTTC.

This sequence joins TRBV5-4 and TRBJ1-1; D might be TRBD1 (6 bases). From germline, CDR1 is SGHNT and CDR2 YYREEE (reference sequence). The CDR3 totals 16 residues. V lost 4 bases, J lost 6 bases, and 22 bases lay in between. CDR3 protein: CASSPASVRTASEAFF. CDR3 nucleotide sequence: TGTGCCAGCAGCCCCGCGTCAGTCCGGACAGCCTCTGAAGCTTTCTTT.

The V call is TRBV18, the J call TRBJ2-7; maybe TRBD1 (6 bases). Germline loops: CDR1 KGHSH, CDR2 LQKENI. This CDR3 has 15 residues. Deletions cut 6 bases from V and 1 base from J, with 16 bases between. The DNA for the CDR3 is TGTGCCAGCTCCTCCGGTGGGGGCTTATCCTACGAGCAGTACTTC. This codes for CASSSGGGLSYEQYF. Using reference TRBV18 and TRBJ2-7 for the parts outside the CDR3, the full variable domain is NAGVMQNPRHLVRRRGQEARLRCSPMKGHSHVYWYRQLPEEGLKFMVYLQKENIIDESGMPKERFSAEFPKEGPSILRIQQVVRGDSAAYFCASSSGGGLSYEQYFGPGTRLTVT.

The chain uses TRBV19 and TRBJ1-6, with D uncertain. The CDR3 has 16 residues. CDR1 is LNHDA and CDR2 is SQIVND in the germline V gene (reference sequence). With 4 bases removed from V and 0 bases from J, the gap between germline ends came to 10 bases. The CDR3 coding sequence is TGTGCCAGTAGTACCACGAGGAGCTCCTATAATTCACCCCTCCACTTT. Amino acid sequence: CASSTTRSSYNSPLHF.

V and J are TRBV28 and TRBJ1-6; D call uncertain. The CDR3 has 12 amino acids. V was pared by 4 bases and J by 13 bases, with 11 bases between. Germline assignment: CDR1 MDHEN and CDR2 SYDVKM. Here the CDR3 reads CASSSLIQPLHF. CDR3 bases: TGTGCCAGCAGTTCCCTCATACAGCCCCTCCACTTT. The entire variable domain, with the rest obtained from reference TRBV28 and TRBJ1-6, is as follows: DVKVTQSSRYLVKRTGEKVFLECVQDMDHENMFWYRQDPGLGLRLIYFSYDVKMKEKGDIPEGYSVSREKKERFSLILESASTNQTSMYLCASSSLIQPLHFGNGTRLTVT.

This clone was seen a single time. Other DNA sequences in the sample encode the same CDR3. The chain is built from TRBV5-1 and TRBJ2-5, with a weak D call TRBD2 (6 bases). Trimming took 0 bases from V and 2 from J, leaving 8 bases between them. The CDR3 has 14 amino acids. The V gene's germline CDR1 is SGHRS and CDR2 YFSETQ. This chain's CDR3 is CASSLVGGQETQYF. As DNA, the CDR3 is TGCGCCAGCAGCTTGGTGGGAGGACAAGAGACCCAGTACTTC.

This clone was observed once. The DNA is omitted, as the CDR3 cannot be located on it reliably, and the CDR3 follows TCRdb's listing. V gene TRBV21-1 combines with J gene TRBJ2-7; TRBD1, the table's D call, was not compared with the DNA. TRBV21-1 is a pseudogene segment. The CDR3 extends over 15 residues, inclusive of both ends. CDR3 sequence reads: CASSKVGAGSKEQYF.

V gene TRBV7-9 combines with J gene TRBJ2-1; 10 bases agree with TRBD2. The V gene end was trimmed by 0 bases and the J gene end by 7 bases; junction bases not matched to a gene: 6. Germline CDR1 SEHNR, CDR2 FQNEAQ (reference sequence). This CDR3 spans 16 amino acids. CDR3 DNA sequence: TGTGCCAGCAGCTTAGCAGGGCTAGCGGGAGTGAATGAGCAGTTCTTC. Translated, it gives CASSLAGLAGVNEQFF.

The V and J genes are TRBV6-5 and TRBJ2-1; 12 bases are a match to TRBD1. The CDR3 is 16 amino acids. Germline CDR1 MNHEY, CDR2 SVGAGI. Trimming removed 2 bases from V and 7 bases from J; junction bases left unmatched: 6. The CDR3 loop reads CASSYRGTGGGNEQFF. CDR3 nucleotides: TGTGCCAGCAGTTACAGAGGGACAGGGGGCGGGAATGAGCAGTTCTTC.

The chain uses TRBV19 and TRBJ2-1, with TRBD2 matching 8 bases. The ends lost 8 bases at V and 4 bases at J; junction bases unmatched: 10. The CDR3 runs 15 residues. Germline V gene sequence: CDR1 LNHDA, CDR2 SQIVND (reference sequence). The CDR3 spells CASQRTSQRYNEQFF. In nucleotides, the CDR3 is TGTGCCAGTCAGAGGACTAGCCAACGGTACAATGAGCAGTTCTTC.